The T cell receptor (beta chain) under discussion was sequenced for a study of cytomegalovirus exposure and HLA in healthy donors. Primers: 60 Vbeta forward and 13 Jbeta reverse. TCRdb's table, derived via immunoSEQ multiplex PCR, lists solely in-frame clones and lacks some. The profile shows 200,000 or so clones, about 81% of them singletons. There are a few counts of this clone. The CDR3 is made up of 18 amino acids. The J segment lost 3 bases and the V segment lost 1 base, leaving 10 bases of the junction unmatched. Looked up from germline, CDR1 is MDHEN and CDR2 is SYDVKM. Sequencing was performed on PBMCs. This receptor was identified in a woman between 50 and 59 years old in good health and CMV-seropositive. This sequence joins TRBV28 and TRBJ2-1; 9 bases are shared with TRBD2. CDR3 protein: CASSLLARVLAGYNEQFF. The CDR3, as DNA: TGTGCCAGCAGTTTATTGGCCAGGGTACTAGCGGGCTACAATGAGCAGTTCTTC. Looking up the rest from reference TRBV28 and TRBJ2-1 gives the full variable domain: DVKVTQSSRYLVKRTGEKVFLECVQDMDHENMFWYRQDPGLGLRLIYFSYDVKMKEKGDIPEGYSVSREKKERFSLILESASTNQTSMYLCASSLLARVLAGYNEQFFGPGTRLTVL.